These T cell receptor beta chains were read from a single sample in a study of cytomegalovirus exposure and HLA in healthy donors. Here immunoSEQ multiplex PCR was the method, and the copy in TCRdb shows in-frame clones only, minus some. The table includes about 200,000 clones, roughly four fifths detected once. The specimen sequenced was PBMCs. These receptors were collected from a woman between 45 and 65 years old in good health and CMV-seropositive. Each CDR3 is given with its conserved first and last residue. Fields, in order: CDR3 length, D gene, V gene, clone size, J gene, CDR3 protein, CDR3 DNA. A D gene is named only where the DNA matches it firmly. Rows may omit the clone size; those that give it use once, few, many or a size class.

cdr3_length: 16
d_call: .
v_call: TRBV10-3
clone_size: .
j_call: TRBJ1-1
cdr3_aa: CAISDSGDPRTAEAFF
cdr3_nt: TGTGCCATCAGTGACTCGGGGGACCCACGAACGGCTGAAGCTTTCTTT

cdr3_length: 18
d_call: TRBD1
v_call: TRBV9
clone_size: .
j_call: TRBJ2-7
cdr3_aa: CASSVRDRLLGRSYEQYF
cdr3_nt: TGTGCCAGCAGCGTACGGGACAGGCTTTTGGGGAGGTCCTACGAGCAGTACTTC

cdr3_length: 15
d_call: .
v_call: TRBV27
clone_size: few
j_call: TRBJ1-5
cdr3_aa: CASSRSEGSNQPQHF
cdr3_nt: TGTGCCAGCAGTCGCTCTGAGGGAAGCAATCAGCCCCAGCATTTT

cdr3_length: 16
d_call: TRBD1
v_call: TRBV6-1
clone_size: few
j_call: TRBJ2-7
cdr3_aa: CASSEMRTGLSYEQYF
cdr3_nt: TGTGCCAGCAGTGAAATGCGGACAGGCTTATCCTACGAGCAGTACTTC

cdr3_length: 14
d_call: TRBD2
v_call: TRBV5-1
clone_size: .
j_call: TRBJ2-5
cdr3_aa: CASSLTSGQETQYF
cdr3_nt: TGCGCCAGCAGCTTGACTAGCGGCCAAGAGACCCAGTACTTC

cdr3_length: 17
d_call: TRBD2
v_call: TRBV9
clone_size: .
j_call: TRBJ2-3
cdr3_aa: CASSEFGGRPSTDTQYF
cdr3_nt: TGTGCCAGCAGCGAGTTCGGCGGGAGACCATCCACAGATACGCAGTATTTT

cdr3_length: 20
d_call: TRBD2
v_call: TRBV11-2
clone_size: once
j_call: TRBJ2-5
cdr3_aa: CASSLDRGGLAGGPRATQYF
cdr3_nt: TGTGCCAGCAGCTTAGATCGAGGGGGACTAGCGGGAGGGCCCCGGGCGACCCAGTACTTC

cdr3_length: 12
d_call: .
v_call: TRBV5-4
clone_size: .
j_call: TRBJ1-1
cdr3_aa: CATQQTNTEAFF
cdr3_nt: TGTGCCACCCAACAAACCAACACTGAAGCTTTCTTT

cdr3_length: 14
d_call: TRBD1
v_call: TRBV5-1
clone_size: .
j_call: TRBJ1-5
cdr3_aa: CASSASGGEQPQHF
cdr3_nt: TGCGCCAGCAGCGCATCAGGGGGCGAGCAGCCCCAGCATTTT

cdr3_length: 14
d_call: TRBD1
v_call: TRBV10-3
clone_size: .
j_call: TRBJ2-5
cdr3_aa: CAISGSAGGETQYF
cdr3_nt: TGTGCCATCAGTGGTTCGGCAGGGGGAGAGACCCAGTACTTC

cdr3_length: 14
d_call: TRBD1
v_call: TRBV6-5
clone_size: .
j_call: TRBJ2-7
cdr3_aa: CASSYKGQSYEQYF
cdr3_nt: TGTGCCAGCAGTTACAAGGGACAGTCCTACGAGCAGTACTTC

cdr3_length: 16
d_call: .
v_call: TRBV4-2
clone_size: .
j_call: TRBJ1-6
cdr3_aa: CASSQDPGLANSPLHF
cdr3_nt: TGTGCCAGCAGCCAAGATCCGGGACTGGCTAATTCACCCCTCCACTTT

cdr3_length: 18
d_call: .
v_call: TRBV23-1
clone_size: .
j_call: TRBJ2-3
cdr3_aa: CASSRDPRDPPSTDTQYF
cdr3_nt: TGCGCCAGCAGTAGAGACCCCAGGGATCCGCCTAGCACAGATACGCAGTATTTT

cdr3_length: 14
d_call: TRBD2
v_call: TRBV6-5
clone_size: .
j_call: TRBJ2-1
cdr3_aa: CASTTSGAYNEQFF
cdr3_nt: TGTGCCAGCACCACTAGCGGGGCCTACAATGAGCAGTTCTTC

cdr3_length: 17
d_call: TRBD1
v_call: TRBV7-8
clone_size: .
j_call: TRBJ1-4
cdr3_aa: CASSLVRLSGTGRGLFF
cdr3_nt: TGTGCCAGCAGCTTAGTAAGGCTTTCCGGGACAGGGCGAGGACTGTTTTTT

cdr3_length: 14
d_call: .
v_call: TRBV28
clone_size: .
j_call: TRBJ2-7
cdr3_aa: CASSPDRNAYEQYF
cdr3_nt: TGTGCCAGCAGCCCCGACAGGAATGCCTACGAGCAGTACTTC

cdr3_length: 14
d_call: TRBD1
v_call: TRBV5-1
clone_size: .
j_call: TRBJ2-7
cdr3_aa: CASSLGQVYYEQYF
cdr3_nt: TGCGCCAGCAGCTTAGGACAGGTCTACTACGAGCAGTACTTC

cdr3_length: 14
d_call: TRBD1
v_call: TRBV5-6
clone_size: .
j_call: TRBJ1-1
cdr3_aa: CASLRTGGYTEAFF
cdr3_nt: TGTGCCAGCCTCCGGACAGGGGGATACACTGAAGCTTTCTTT

cdr3_length: 15
d_call: .
v_call: TRBV19
clone_size: .
j_call: TRBJ2-3
cdr3_aa: CASSSGAVDADTQYF
cdr3_nt: TGTGCCAGTAGTTCAGGGGCCGTAGATGCAGATACGCAGTATTTT

cdr3_length: 15
d_call: TRBD1
v_call: TRBV2
clone_size: .
j_call: TRBJ1-4
cdr3_aa: CASITRTGGDEKLFF
cdr3_nt: TGTGCCAGCATCACCCGGACAGGGGGGGATGAAAAACTGTTTTTT

cdr3_length: 16
d_call: TRBD1
v_call: TRBV5-4
clone_size: few
j_call: TRBJ1-2
cdr3_aa: CASSWGQEPRGSGYTF
cdr3_nt: TGTGCCAGCAGCTGGGGACAGGAACCCCGGGGGTCTGGCTACACCTTC

cdr3_length: 14
d_call: TRBD1
v_call: TRBV19
clone_size: .
j_call: TRBJ1-1
cdr3_aa: CASSPRTGSHEAFF
cdr3_nt: TGTGCCAGTAGTCCGCGGACAGGGAGCCATGAAGCTTTCTTT

cdr3_length: 17
d_call: TRBD2
v_call: TRBV2
clone_size: .
j_call: TRBJ2-1
cdr3_aa: CATAVLAGAPSYNEQFF
cdr3_nt: TGTGCCACAGCAGTACTAGCGGGAGCCCCCTCCTACAATGAGCAGTTCTTC

cdr3_length: 13
d_call: TRBD2
v_call: TRBV18
clone_size: .
j_call: TRBJ2-5
cdr3_aa: CASSPGGEETQYF
cdr3_nt: TGTGCCAGCTCACCAGGGGGGGAAGAGACCCAGTACTTC

cdr3_length: 13
d_call: TRBD1
v_call: TRBV30
clone_size: .
j_call: TRBJ2-1
cdr3_aa: CAWSVQGYNEQFF
cdr3_nt: TGTGCCTGGAGTGTACAGGGGTACAATGAGCAGTTCTTC

cdr3_length: 15
d_call: .
v_call: TRBV7-2
clone_size: .
j_call: TRBJ1-5
cdr3_aa: CASRRDIHSNQPQHF
cdr3_nt: TGTGCCAGCAGACGGGACATCCATAGCAATCAGCCCCAGCATTTT

cdr3_length: 13
d_call: TRBD1
v_call: TRBV6-1
clone_size: .
j_call: TRBJ1-5
cdr3_aa: CASSQRQGQPQHF
cdr3_nt: TGTGCCAGCAGTCAGAGACAGGGGCAGCCCCAGCATTTT

cdr3_length: 14
d_call: .
v_call: TRBV10-3
clone_size: once
j_call: TRBJ2-7
cdr3_aa: CAISDETRGGTQYF
cdr3_nt: TGTGCCATCAGTGACGAGACCAGAGGGGGAACGCAGTACTTC

cdr3_length: 16
d_call: .
v_call: TRBV5-1
clone_size: .
j_call: TRBJ2-3
cdr3_aa: CASSLATSGRTDTQYF
cdr3_nt: TGCGCCAGCAGCTTGGCCACGTCAGGGCGCACAGATACGCAGTATTTT

cdr3_length: 15
d_call: TRBD1
v_call: TRBV7-9
clone_size: .
j_call: TRBJ2-3
cdr3_aa: CSSSSDRGKVDTQYF
cdr3_nt: TGTTCCAGCAGCTCAGACAGGGGGAAGGTAGATACGCAGTATTTT

cdr3_length: 12
d_call: .
v_call: TRBV13
clone_size: once
j_call: TRBJ1-1
cdr3_aa: CASSLVGGEAFF
cdr3_nt: TGTGCCAGCAGCTTAGTCGGAGGAGAAGCTTTCTTT

cdr3_length: 13
d_call: TRBD1
v_call: TRBV29-1
clone_size: once
j_call: TRBJ2-7
cdr3_aa: CSVLNSGTGGENF
cdr3_nt: TGCAGCGTTCTAAATTCCGGGACAGGGGGCGAGAACTTC

cdr3_length: 17
d_call: TRBD2
v_call: TRBV5-1
clone_size: .
j_call: TRBJ2-5
cdr3_aa: CASNLGTSGRGPETQYF
cdr3_nt: TGCGCCAGCAACCTCGGGACTAGCGGGAGAGGGCCCGAGACCCAGTACTTC

cdr3_length: 14
d_call: .
v_call: TRBV19
clone_size: .
j_call: TRBJ2-7
cdr3_aa: CASSMGGGGYEQYF
cdr3_nt: TGTGCCAGTAGTATGGGAGGGGGAGGCTACGAGCAGTACTTC

cdr3_length: 14
d_call: .
v_call: TRBV18
clone_size: few
j_call: TRBJ2-2
cdr3_aa: CASSPPTATGELFF
cdr3_nt: TGTGCCAGCTCACCTCCCACAGCCACCGGGGAGCTGTTTTTT

cdr3_length: 15
d_call: .
v_call: TRBV7-2
clone_size: .
j_call: TRBJ2-7
cdr3_aa: CASSLAGGVSYEQYF
cdr3_nt: TGTGCCAGCAGCTTAGCCGGGGGAGTCAGCTACGAGCAGTACTTC

cdr3_length: 13
d_call: TRBD1
v_call: TRBV18
clone_size: .
j_call: TRBJ2-7
cdr3_aa: CASSDRGQYEQYF
cdr3_nt: TGTGCCAGCTCCGACAGGGGGCAGTACGAGCAGTACTTC

cdr3_length: 13
d_call: .
v_call: TRBV10-3
clone_size: few
j_call: TRBJ2-5
cdr3_aa: CAIREQNQETQYF
cdr3_nt: TGTGCCATCAGGGAACAGAATCAAGAGACCCAGTACTTC

cdr3_length: 13
d_call: .
v_call: TRBV6-6
clone_size: .
j_call: TRBJ2-1
cdr3_aa: CASSYFSGNEQFF
cdr3_nt: TGTGCCAGCAGTTACTTTAGCGGCAATGAGCAGTTCTTC

cdr3_length: 16
d_call: .
v_call: TRBV5-1
clone_size: few
j_call: TRBJ1-3
cdr3_aa: CASSPTPGTPGNTIYF
cdr3_nt: TGCGCCAGCAGCCCTACCCCCGGGACACCTGGAAACACCATATATTTT

cdr3_length: 13
d_call: .
v_call: TRBV5-6
clone_size: once
j_call: TRBJ1-2
cdr3_aa: CASSATDNYGYTF
cdr3_nt: TGTGCCAGCAGCGCTACAGATAACTATGGCTACACCTTC

cdr3_length: 18
d_call: TRBD1
v_call: TRBV2
clone_size: few
j_call: TRBJ2-6
cdr3_aa: CASSEAGTGGSGANVLTF
cdr3_nt: TGTGCCAGCAGTGAAGCCGGGACAGGGGGCTCTGGGGCCAACGTCCTGACTTTC

cdr3_length: 14
d_call: TRBD2
v_call: TRBV6-5
clone_size: .
j_call: TRBJ2-3
cdr3_aa: CASRRGLGTDTQYF
cdr3_nt: TGTGCCAGCAGACGTGGACTAGGCACAGATACGCAGTATTTT

cdr3_length: 16
d_call: .
v_call: TRBV7-7
clone_size: .
j_call: TRBJ2-5
cdr3_aa: CASSFSPPGNQETQYF
cdr3_nt: TGTGCCAGCAGCTTTTCCCCCCCCGGGAACCAAGAGACCCAGTACTTC

cdr3_length: 14
d_call: .
v_call: TRBV27
clone_size: .
j_call: TRBJ1-6
cdr3_aa: CASTLSGYNSPLHF
cdr3_nt: TGTGCCAGCACCCTTTCGGGCTATAATTCACCCCTCCACTTT

cdr3_length: 14
d_call: TRBD2
v_call: TRBV9
clone_size: .
j_call: TRBJ2-1
cdr3_aa: CASTASGSYNEQFF
cdr3_nt: TGTGCCAGCACGGCTAGCGGGTCCTACAATGAGCAGTTCTTC

cdr3_length: 19
d_call: .
v_call: TRBV6-1
clone_size: .
j_call: TRBJ2-4
cdr3_aa: CASSEAARGGKPAKNIQYF
cdr3_nt: TGTGCCAGCAGTGAAGCGGCCAGGGGAGGGAAACCGGCCAAAAACATTCAGTACTTC

cdr3_length: 15
d_call: TRBD2
v_call: TRBV29-1
clone_size: once
j_call: TRBJ2-3
cdr3_aa: CSVPRGGSLADTQYF
cdr3_nt: TGCAGCGTTCCCCGGGGCGGGAGTTTGGCAGATACGCAGTATTTT

cdr3_length: 16
d_call: .
v_call: TRBV6-6
clone_size: .
j_call: TRBJ2-2
cdr3_aa: CASSYSPSGHTGELFF
cdr3_nt: TGTGCCAGCAGTTACTCCCCCAGCGGCCACACCGGGGAGCTGTTTTTT

cdr3_length: 14
d_call: TRBD1
v_call: TRBV11-3
clone_size: .
j_call: TRBJ2-7
cdr3_aa: CASSSGQGFDEQYF
cdr3_nt: TGTGCCAGCAGCTCAGGACAGGGTTTCGACGAGCAGTACTTC

cdr3_length: 13
d_call: .
v_call: TRBV12-5
clone_size: .
j_call: TRBJ1-1
cdr3_aa: CASGLQENTEAFF
cdr3_nt: TGTGCTAGTGGTTTACAGGAGAACACTGAAGCTTTCTTT

cdr3_length: 15
d_call: TRBD1
v_call: TRBV7-2
clone_size: .
j_call: TRBJ2-7
cdr3_aa: CASSLAGTGSYEQYF
cdr3_nt: TGTGCCAGCAGCTTAGCTGGGACAGGGTCCTACGAGCAGTACTTC

cdr3_length: 15
d_call: TRBD1
v_call: TRBV7-9
clone_size: few
j_call: TRBJ1-3
cdr3_aa: CARGTGADSGNTIYF
cdr3_nt: TGTGCCAGGGGGACAGGAGCCGACTCTGGAAACACCATATATTTT